Detailed here is one TCR beta chain. Its antigen is not identified. This sample was taken from a study of shared clonotypes between healthy human individuals. Study-level findings and limits: The represented genetic and exposure-history diversity was limited by the small number of donors.

Data came from immunoSEQ multiplex PCR; TCRdb stores just in-frame clones and leaves some out. There are approximately 2.5 million clones in the sample; over 85% occur only once, and over 0.12% lies in the top ten. CDR1 and CDR2 from the germline V gene are SGHRS and YFSETQ. The junction had 8 bases not matched to a gene; V was cut back by 3 bases and J by 4 bases. CDR3 size: 15 residues. The TCR originated in a man aged 18 to 29 in good health. The chain carries TRBV5-1 and TRBJ2-7, with 9 bases that match TRBD1. The source material was naive CD4+ T cells sorted from blood. Subset of the sample: CD45RA+ positively selected. For the CDR3, the DNA is TGCGCCAGCAGCTCGTGGGTAGGACAGGGGTACGAGCAGTACTTC. This translates into CASSSWVGQGYEQYF.